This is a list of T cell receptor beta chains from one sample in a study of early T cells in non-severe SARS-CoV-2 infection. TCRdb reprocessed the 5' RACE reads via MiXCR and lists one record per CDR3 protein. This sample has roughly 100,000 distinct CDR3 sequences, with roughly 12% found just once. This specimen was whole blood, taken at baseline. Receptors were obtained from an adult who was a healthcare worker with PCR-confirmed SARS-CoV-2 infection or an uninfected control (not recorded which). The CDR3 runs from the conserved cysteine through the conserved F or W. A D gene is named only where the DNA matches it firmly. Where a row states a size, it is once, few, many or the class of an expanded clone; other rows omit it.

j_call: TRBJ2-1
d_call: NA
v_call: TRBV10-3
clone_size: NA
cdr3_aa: CAISERGGFLDDHNEQFF
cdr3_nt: TGTGCCATCAGTGAAAGAGGGGGGTTTTTGGACGACCACAATGAGCAGTTCTTC

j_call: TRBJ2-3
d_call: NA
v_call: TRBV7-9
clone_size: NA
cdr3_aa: CASSGWRRTDTQYF
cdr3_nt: TGTGCCAGCAGCGGCTGGAGACGCACAGATACGCAGTATTTT

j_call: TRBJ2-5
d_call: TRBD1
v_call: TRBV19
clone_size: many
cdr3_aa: CASMGTGLETQYF
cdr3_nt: TGTGCCAGTATGGGGACAGGGCTAGAGACCCAGTACTTC

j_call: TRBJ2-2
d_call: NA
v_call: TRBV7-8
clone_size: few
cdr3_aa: CASSLAIRDTGELFF
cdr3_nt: TGTGCCAGCAGCTTAGCGATTCGGGACACCGGGGAGCTGTTTTTT

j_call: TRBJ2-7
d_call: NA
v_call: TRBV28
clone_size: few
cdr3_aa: CASSEETYEQYF
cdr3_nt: TGTGCCAGCAGCGAGGAGACCTACGAGCAGTACTTC

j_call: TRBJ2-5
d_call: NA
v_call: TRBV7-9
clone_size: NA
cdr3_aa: CASSPTSLGETQYF
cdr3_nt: TGTGCCAGCAGCCCGACTAGTCTTGGGGAGACCCAGTACTTC

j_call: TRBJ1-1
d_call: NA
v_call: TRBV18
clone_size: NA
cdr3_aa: CASSRSTGLNTEAFF
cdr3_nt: TGTGCCAGCTCACGGTCGACAGGATTAAACACTGAAGCTTTCTTT

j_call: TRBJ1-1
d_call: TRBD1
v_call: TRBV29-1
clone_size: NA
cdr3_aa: CSAGTGNTEAFF
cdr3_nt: TGCAGCGCAGGGACAGGGAACACTGAAGCTTTCTTT

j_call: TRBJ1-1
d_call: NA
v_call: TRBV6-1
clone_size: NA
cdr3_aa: CASSEVESTEAFF
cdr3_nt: TGTGCCAGCAGCGAGGTGGAGAGCACTGAAGCTTTCTTT

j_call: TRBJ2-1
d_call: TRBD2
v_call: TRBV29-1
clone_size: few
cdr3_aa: CSGGGGSNEQFF
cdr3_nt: TGCAGCGGTGGAGGCGGGAGCAATGAGCAGTTCTTC

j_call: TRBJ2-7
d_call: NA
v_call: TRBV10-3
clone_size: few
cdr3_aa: CAISGTEAYEQYF
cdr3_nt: TGTGCCATCAGTGGGACGGAAGCCTACGAGCAGTACTTC